These 23 T cell receptor beta chains came from one sample sequenced in a study of CD8+CD57+ T cells in acquired aplastic anemia. Using genomic DNA as the template, TCR beta VDJ and CDR3 profiling was carried out. Via MiXCR, TCRdb re-called the reads, giving one row per CDR3 protein. The table records roughly 180,000 distinct CDR3 sequences, roughly 50% of them present only once. Patients picked for sequencing had shown CD8+CD57+ cell expansion detected by flow cytometry. Sequenced sample: sorted CD4+, CD8+, or CD8+CD57+ T cells (not recorded which) from PBMCs. The receptor source for this set is a human donor with aplastic anemia.

This clonotype has ten or more counts. The chain carries TRBV2 and TRBJ2-7; possible D gene TRBD1, 6 bases. Trimming removed 2 bases at V and 6 bases at J, with 8 bases between. Germline V gene lookup returns CDR1 SNHLY and CDR2 FYNNEI. This CDR3 region has 12 residues. The CDR3 spells CASSELRGEQYF. The CDR3 DNA reads as TGTGCCAGCAGTGAACTCAGGGGCGAGCAGTACTTC.

The chain joins TRBV29-1 to TRBJ2-7, with 9 bases aligning to TRBD1. V trimming: 6 bases; J trimming: 1 base; junction bases outside the gene matches: 13. Germline lookup yields CDR1 SQVTM and CDR2 ANQGSEA. The CDR3 runs 16 residues. This CDR3 reads CSVDPGQGTGSYEQYF. The DNA for the CDR3 is TGCAGCGTCGACCCGGGACAGGGTACCGGATCCTACGAGCAGTACTTC.

Ten or more counts support this clonotype. The gene calls are TRBV12-5 and TRBJ2-3, with 9 nucleotides matching TRBD1. The CDR3 totals 14 residues. Per the germline V gene, CDR1 is LGHNT and CDR2 is FRNRAP. The junction had 7 bases not matched to a gene; V was cut back by 3 bases and J by 9 bases. The CDR3 spells CASGLQGAGGTQYF. DNA for the CDR3: TGTGCTAGTGGTTTACAGGGGGCAGGAGGAACGCAGTATTTT. The full variable domain, its missing parts supplied by reference TRBV12-5 and TRBJ2-3, is DARVTQTPRHKVTEMGQEVTMRCQPILGHNTVFWYRQTMMQGLELLAYFRNRAPLDDSGMPKDRFSAEMPDATLATLKIQPSEPRDSAVYFCASGLQGAGGTQYFGPGTRLTVL.

At least ten counts were recorded for this clonotype. The rearrangement joins TRBV6-1 to TRBJ1-3; D is ambiguous. The CDR3 totals 14 residues. The germline V and J ends were trimmed by 4 bases and 5 bases, with 12 bases remaining between them. Germline assignment: CDR1 MNHNS and CDR2 SASEGT. DNA of the CDR3: TGTGCCAGCAGTGTTTCGCCGCCCCGAAACACCATATATTTT. Its protein is CASSVSPPRNTIYF.

This rearrangement joins TRBV7-8 to TRBJ2-7; the D gene could be TRBD1 or TRBD2 (5 bases each). Germline V gives CDR1 SGHVS, CDR2 FQNEAQ. Trimming removed 5 bases from V and 1 base from J, with 21 bases in between. The CDR3 covers 17 residues. The CDR3 nucleotides read TGTGCCAGCAGCCTCAATACTCCGGGACGAGAGTCCTACGAGCAGTACTTC. This translates into CASSLNTPGRESYEQYF. Combining the CDR3 with reference TRBV7-8 and TRBJ2-7 gives the whole variable domain GAGVSQSPRYKVAKRGQDVALRCDPISGHVSLFWYQQALGQGPEFLTYFQNEAQLDKSGLPSDRFFAERPEGSVSTLKIQRTQQEDSAVYLCASSLNTPGRESYEQYFGPGTRLTVT.

A word on this clonotype: Just one base apart from a much larger clone, this may be a read error. V is TRBV10-3 and J is TRBJ2-7, with D possibly being TRBD2 (7 bases). Germline V gene sequence: CDR1 ENHRY, CDR2 SYGVKD. This CDR3 has 14 residues. The CDR3 loop is CTSGDIRGSYEQYF. In DNA, the CDR3 is TGTACCAGCGGGGACATCAGGGGCTCCTACGAGCAGTACTTC.

The V call is TRBV2, the J call TRBJ2-5, with unresolved D. CDR3 size: 15 residues. Germline CDR1 is SNHLY and CDR2 is FYNNEI. The V and J ends lost 7 bases and 0 bases respectively, with 15 bases between them. CDR3 in DNA: TGTGCCAGCAAGGTACTGGGCACTTACCAAGAGACCCAGTACTTC. Translation: CASKVLGTYQETQYF.

This rearrangement joins TRBV5-1 to TRBJ1-5, with TRBD1 matching over 10 bases. Per the germline V gene, CDR1 is SGHRS and CDR2 is YFSETQ. V lost 2 bases and J lost 5; bases outside the gene matches: 4. The CDR3 has 15 residues. In nucleotides, the CDR3 is TGCGCCAGCAGCTTAGAGACAGGGGGCGATCAGCCCCAGCATTTT. Its translation: CASSLETGGDQPQHF.

The V call is TRBV7-2, the J call TRBJ1-1, with 8 nucleotides matching TRBD1. Germline V gives CDR1 SGHTA, CDR2 FQGNSA. CDR3 size: 12 residues. Trimming took 4 bases from V and 10 from J; bases not matched to a gene: 5. CDR3 DNA sequence: TGTGCCAGCAGCTCCAGGACAGGGCCAGCTTTCTTT. Translating it yields CASSSRTGPAFF.

The genes are TRBV5-6 and TRBJ1-6; D possibly corresponds to TRBD1 (6 bases). The ends were cut back, 4 bases at V and 10 bases at J, with 18 bases in the middle. CDR3 length equals 15 residues. The V gene's germline CDR1 is SGHDT and CDR2 YYEEEE. CDR3 nucleotide sequence: TGTGCCAGCAGCCTTCTACAGGGCTTGGGCTCACCCCTCCACTTT. Protein: CASSLLQGLGSPLHF.

This clonotype was recorded many times. The chain couples TRBV5-4 to TRBJ2-5, with 7 bases identical to TRBD2. The CDR3 consists of 15 residues. Germline V CDR1 and CDR2: SGHNT, YYREEE (reference sequence). The junction had 12 bases not matched to a gene; V was cut back by 10 bases and J by 0 bases. The CDR3 nucleotides read TGTGCCGATCACCCGGGGGGTTTGTACCAAGAGACCCAGTACTTC. Protein: CADHPGGLYQETQYF.

The sample holds a few counts of this clonotype. V and J are TRBV29-1 and TRBJ2-7; 9 bases map to TRBD2. The CDR3 runs 15 residues. The V gene end was trimmed by 3 bases and the J gene end by 2 bases; junction bases not matched to a gene: 8. Germline lookup yields CDR1 SQVTM and CDR2 ANQGSEA. CDR3 loop: CSVELASGTTYEQYF. CDR3 nucleotides: TGCAGCGTTGAGCTCGCTAGCGGGACAACCTACGAGCAGTACTTC.

The J gene is TRBJ1-4, the V gene TRBV14; tentatively, D is TRBD1 (5 bases). Germline assignment: CDR1 SGHDN and CDR2 FVKESK. The CDR3 totals 16 residues. V was shortened by 4 bases and J by 5 bases, with 17 bases between the two germline ends. DNA of the CDR3: TGTGCCAGCAGCCGACCGGGACCACCCTACAATGAAAAACTGTTTTTT. Translating it yields CASSRPGPPYNEKLFF.

The gene calls are TRBV6-5 and TRBJ1-4; D possibly corresponds to TRBD1 (5 bases). CDR3 size: 15 residues. The V end lost 4 bases, the J end lost 5 bases, and 14 bases lay between the germline ends. Germline values: CDR1 MNHEY, CDR2 SVGAGI. Here the CDR3 reads CASSSGRHQNEKLFF. The CDR3 DNA is TGTGCCAGCAGTTCAGGGCGACATCAGAATGAAAAACTGTTTTTT.

The V gene is TRBV10-1, the J gene TRBJ2-3; tentatively, D is TRBD1 (5 bases). The CDR3 spans 13 residues. Per germline, CDR1 WNHNN and CDR2 SYGVQD (reference sequence). V was shortened by 0 bases and J by 5 bases, with 6 bases between the two germline ends. Written as DNA, the CDR3 is TGCGCCAGCAGTGAGTCAGGGGTAGATACGCAGTATTTT. Amino acids: CASSESGVDTQYF.

The gene calls are TRBV7-9 and TRBJ2-5; D possibly uses TRBD1 or TRBD2 (5 bases each). Trimming took 1 base from V and 1 from J, leaving 7 bases between them. CDR3 size: 14 residues. CDR1 and CDR2 (germline): SEHNR, FQNEAQ (reference sequence). CDR3 nucleotide sequence: TGTGCCAGCAGCTTAGGGGGGACCCAAGAGACCCAGTACTTC. Translation: CASSLGGTQETQYF. The variable domain in full, with the rest retrieved from reference TRBV7-9 and TRBJ2-5, is DTGVSQNPRHKITKRGQNVTFRCDPISEHNRLYWYRQTLGQGPEFLTYFQNEAQLEKSRLLSDRFSAERPKGSFSTLEIQRTEQGDSAMYLCASSLGGTQETQYFGPGTRLLVL.

This clonotype was counted at least ten times. V and J are TRBV11-2 and TRBJ2-3; 8 positions agree with TRBD2. The V gene end was trimmed by 2 bases and the J gene end by 3 bases; junction bases not matched to a gene: 4. The CDR3 is made up of 15 amino acids. Looked up from germline, CDR1 is SGHAT and CDR2 is FQNNGV. The CDR3 is CASSLRGGPTDTQYF. CDR3 coding DNA: TGTGCCAGCAGCTTACGGGGGGGCCCGACAGATACGCAGTATTTT.

V is TRBV19 and J is TRBJ1-1, with D possibly matching TRBD1 (6 bases). V was pared by 5 bases and J by 1 base, with 11 bases between. This CDR3 comprises 14 residues. The V gene's germline CDR1 is LNHDA and CDR2 SQIVND (reference sequence). CDR3: CASSLGAWNTEAFF. The CDR3 nucleotides read TGTGCCAGTAGTCTGGGGGCCTGGAACACTGAAGCTTTCTTT.

The chain couples TRBV19 to TRBJ1-5; 8 bases match TRBD1. With V trimmed by 6 bases and J by 5 bases, 9 bases remained unmatched. The CDR3 has 15 residues. The germline CDR1 and CDR2 sequences are LNHDA and SQIVND (reference sequence). This CDR3 is CASRRTGTGYQPQHF. The CDR3 DNA reads as TGTGCCAGTAGGAGGACCGGGACAGGCTATCAGCCCCAGCATTTT.

This clonotype has just one count. This could be a read error, since a much larger clone is one nucleotide away. CDR3 sequence reads: CAISEAGADTEALF. CDR3 DNA: TGTGCCATCAGTGAGGCAGGGGCTGACACTGAAGCTCTCTTT. The chain recombines TRBV10-3 with TRBJ1-1; weak D call: TRBD1 (6 bases). The CDR3 totals 14 residues. CDR1 is ENHRY and CDR2 is SYGVKD in the germline V gene.

This chain uses TRBV5-1 with TRBJ1-4; 8 bases are shared with TRBD1. V lost 7 bases to trimming and J lost 8 bases; unmatched junction nucleotides: 10. Germline loops: CDR1 SGHRS, CDR2 YFSETQ. The CDR3 totals 14 residues. CDR3 in amino acids: CASATGTGGEKLFF. CDR3 in DNA: TGCGCCAGCGCCACCGGGACAGGTGGGGAAAAACTGTTTTTT. Filled out from reference TRBV5-1 and TRBJ1-4, the complete variable domain reads KAGVTQTPRYLIKTRGQQVTLSCSPISGHRSVSWYQQTPGQGLQFLFEYFSETQRNKGNFPGRFSGRQFSNSRSEMNVSTLELGDSALYLCASATGTGGEKLFFGSGTQLSVL.

V gene TRBV20-1 combines with J gene TRBJ1-2; no firm D call. Germline assignment: CDR1 DFQATT and CDR2 SNEGSKA (reference sequence). The V and J ends lost 1 base and 6 bases respectively, with 15 bases between them. CDR3 length equals 14 residues. The chain's CDR3 is CSARAKTVNHGYTF. The CDR3 nucleotides read TGCAGTGCTAGAGCAAAGACGGTAAACCATGGCTACACCTTC.

This clonotype was seen ten or more times. The chain links TRBV12-3 or TRBV12-4 to TRBJ1-5; TRBD1 is a possible D gene (6 bases). V dropped 6 bases and J dropped 7 bases, with 13 bases sitting between them. The CDR3 has 13 amino acids. The CDR3: CASRRQDGQPQHF. CDR3 DNA sequence: TGTGCCAGCAGAAGACAGGATGGGCAGCCCCAGCATTTT.